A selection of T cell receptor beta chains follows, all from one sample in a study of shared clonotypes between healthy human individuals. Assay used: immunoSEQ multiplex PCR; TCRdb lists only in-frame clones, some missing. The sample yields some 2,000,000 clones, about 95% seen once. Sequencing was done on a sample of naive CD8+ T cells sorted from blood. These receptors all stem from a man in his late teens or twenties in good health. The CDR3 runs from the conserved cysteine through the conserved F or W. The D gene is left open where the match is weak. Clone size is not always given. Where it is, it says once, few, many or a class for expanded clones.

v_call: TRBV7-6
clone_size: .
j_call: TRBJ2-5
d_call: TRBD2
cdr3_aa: CASSRVRASGNGETQYF
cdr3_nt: TGTGCCAGCAGCCGAGTTAGGGCTAGCGGGAATGGGGAGACCCAGTACTTC

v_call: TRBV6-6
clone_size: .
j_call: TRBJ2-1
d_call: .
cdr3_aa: CASSYTRAGDEQFF
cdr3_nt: TGTGCCAGCAGTTACACACGCGCCGGGGATGAGCAGTTCTTC

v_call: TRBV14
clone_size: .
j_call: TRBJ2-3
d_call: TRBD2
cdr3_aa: CASSPGLAGDLDTQYF
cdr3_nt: TGTGCCAGCAGCCCAGGACTAGCGGGAGATTTGGATACGCAGTATTTT

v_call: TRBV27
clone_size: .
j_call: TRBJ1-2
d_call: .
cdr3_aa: CASSLRGAGYGYTF
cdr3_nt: TGTGCCAGCAGTTTACGGGGCGCGGGCTATGGCTACACCTTC

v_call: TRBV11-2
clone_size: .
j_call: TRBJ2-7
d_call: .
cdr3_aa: CASSFVGMGYEQYF
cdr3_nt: TGTGCCAGCAGCTTTGTAGGTATGGGCTACGAGCAGTACTTC

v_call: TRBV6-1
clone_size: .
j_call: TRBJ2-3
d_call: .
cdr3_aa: CASSEVWSADTQYF
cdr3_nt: TGTGCCAGCAGTGAAGTTTGGTCGGCAGATACGCAGTATTTT

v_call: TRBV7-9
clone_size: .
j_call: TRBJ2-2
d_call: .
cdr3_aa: CASRGRLGSVDTGELFF
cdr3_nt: TGTGCCAGCAGGGGAAGGCTTGGGAGTGTAGACACCGGGGAGCTGTTTTTT

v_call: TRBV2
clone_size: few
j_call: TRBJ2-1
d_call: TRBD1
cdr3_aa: CASRGGQGINYNEQFF
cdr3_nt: TGTGCCAGCAGGGGAGGACAGGGGATTAACTACAATGAGCAGTTCTTC

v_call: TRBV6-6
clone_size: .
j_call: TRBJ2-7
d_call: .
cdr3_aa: CASSPSQGYYEQYF
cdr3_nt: TGTGCCAGCAGTCCCTCCCAGGGGTATTACGAGCAGTACTTC

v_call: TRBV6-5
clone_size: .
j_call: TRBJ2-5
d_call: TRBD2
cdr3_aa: CASGMTGGQETQYF
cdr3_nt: TGTGCCAGCGGGATGACGGGGGGCCAAGAGACCCAGTACTTC

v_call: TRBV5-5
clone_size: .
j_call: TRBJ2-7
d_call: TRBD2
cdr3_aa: CASSLDSSGSSYEQYF
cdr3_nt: TGTGCCAGCAGCTTGGATTCGAGCGGGAGCTCCTACGAGCAGTACTTC

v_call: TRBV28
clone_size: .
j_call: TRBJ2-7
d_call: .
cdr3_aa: CASSYREREQYF
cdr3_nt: TGTGCCAGCAGTTACAGGGAGAGAGAGCAGTACTTC

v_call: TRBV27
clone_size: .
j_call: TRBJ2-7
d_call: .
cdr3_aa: CASSPGSGYEQYF
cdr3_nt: TGTGCCAGCTCCCCGGGATCGGGCTACGAGCAGTACTTC